These 16 T cell receptor beta chains share one sample of origin, sequenced in a study of metastatic and nonmetastatic thyroid tumors. There were no patients who had received any treatment before thyroid surgery. Using MiXCR, TCRdb re-called clones from the PCR reads. Of 35,000 to 50,000 clones in the sample, around an eighth were seen once. The sequencing input was blood. The receptors come from a male donor with papillary thyroid cancer or a benign thyroid nodule (not recorded which). Some clones in this sample may be carry-over from other donors' samples.

In this sample, this clone turned up many times. The rearrangement joins TRBV5-1 to TRBJ2-7, with TRBD1 matching over 10 bases. The CDR3 contains 14 residues. The trim removed 4 bases at V and 5 bases at J, leaving 6 bases unmatched. Germline values: CDR1 SGHRS, CDR2 YFSETQ. CDR3 in DNA: TGCGCCAGCAGCGCCGGAGACAGGGGGCACGAGCAGTACTTC. This encodes CASSAGDRGHEQYF.

This clone appeared many times. The rearrangement joins TRBV6-4 to TRBJ2-3; maybe TRBD2 (6 bases). V was clipped by 3 bases and J by 0 bases, with 7 bases between them. CDR3 size: 14 residues. The germline CDR1 and CDR2 sequences are MRHNA and SNTAGT. CDR3 in DNA: TGTGCCAGCAGTGAAAGCGGGAGCACAGATACGCAGTATTTT. Translating it yields CASSESGSTDTQYF.

In the case of this clone: Since a much larger clone is just one base distant, this may be a read error. Other DNA sequences in the sample encode the same CDR3. The genes are TRBV30 and TRBJ1-1, with D unclear. V was shortened by 0 bases and J by 2 bases, with 7 bases between the two germline ends. Germline V lookup: CDR1 GTSNPN, CDR2 SVGIG (reference sequence). The CDR3 spans 13 residues. As DNA, the CDR3 is TGTGCCTGGAGTGTAATGGGTAACACTGAAGCTTTCTTT. Residues: CAWSVMGNTEAFF.

This clone has a count of ten or more. This chain connects TRBV30 to TRBJ1-1; D is possibly TRBD1 (6 bases). The V and J ends lost 2 bases and 3 bases respectively, with 7 bases between them. Germline V CDR1 and CDR2: GTSNPN, SVGIG (reference sequence). The CDR3 has 12 residues. CDR3 coding DNA: TGTGCCTGGAGTTACAGGGACACTGAAGCTTTCTTT. This encodes CAWSYRDTEAFF.

This clone was counted many times. V gene TRBV7-2 combines with J gene TRBJ1-2; D not certain. Trimming pared 1 base from V and 8 bases from J, leaving 8 bases between. CDR1 SGHTA and CDR2 FQGNSA come from the germline V gene. This CDR3 has 12 residues. CDR3: CASSLDSGGYTF. The CDR3 region has the DNA TGTGCCAGCAGCTTAGATTCCGGAGGCTACACCTTC.

This clone was found many times. The chain employs TRBV6-1 and TRBJ1-4; D is unresolved. This CDR3 comprises 14 residues. Germline CDR1 reads MNHNS; CDR2 reads SASEGT. With 6 bases removed from V and 0 bases from J, the gap between germline ends came to 8 bases. The DNA for the CDR3 is TGTGCCAGCAGACCCATCGCAACTAATGAAAAACTGTTTTTT. It specifies CASRPIATNEKLFF.

This clone was counted only a few times. Just one base apart from a much larger clone, this may be a read error. This specimen includes other DNA sequences encoding the same CDR3. The V gene is TRBV29-1, the J gene TRBJ2-1; D is uncertain. Between the trimmed V and J ends, which lost 4 bases and 9 bases, there was a span of 10 bases. Germline CDR1 SQVTM, CDR2 ANQGSEA. There are 11 residues in the CDR3. CDR3 sequence: CSVGQATEQFF. CDR3 coding DNA: TGCAGCGTTGGGCAAGCAACTGAGCAGTTCTTC.

This clone was observed many times. This chain links TRBV10-2 with TRBJ2-7; D not certain. V was trimmed by 5 bases and J by 5 bases, leaving 13 bases between them. Germline V gene sequence: CDR1 WSHSY, CDR2 SAAADI. The CDR3 is made up of 13 amino acids. CDR3 nucleotides: TGCGCCAGCAGTAGGTACCCTATCGACGAGCAGTACTTC. This gives the protein CASSRYPIDEQYF.

There are many counts of this clone. The rearrangement joins TRBV7-2 to TRBJ1-2, with D maybe TRBD1 (5 bases). V was pared by 1 base and J by 4 bases, with 13 bases between. CDR1 is SGHTA and CDR2 is FQGNSA in the germline V gene. The CDR3 totals 15 residues. The DNA for the CDR3 is TGTGCCAGCAGCTTAGGCCAGGGATACGGCTATGGCTACACCTTC. Residues: CASSLGQGYGYGYTF.

This clone has a handful of counts. This sequence may be a read error, since a much larger clone differs from it by one base. This chain connects TRBV7-9 to TRBJ2-2, with D possibly being TRBD2 (6 bases). Germline CDR1 and CDR2: SEHNR and FQNEAQ (reference sequence). The V and J ends lost 1 base and 10 bases respectively, with 13 bases between them. This CDR3 spans 14 amino acids. The DNA for the CDR3 is TGTGCCAGCAGCTTAGAAGGAGGGTCCGCGGAGCTGTTTTTT. Its translation: CASSLEGGSAELFF.

As regards this clone: Other DNA variants within this sample encode the same CDR3. The V gene is TRBV20-1, the J gene TRBJ1-3, with 8 bases lining up with TRBD1. The CDR3 is made up of 16 amino acids. V dropped 6 bases and J dropped 3; count of bases not matched to a gene: 13. Germline V gene sequence: CDR1 DFQATT, CDR2 SNEGSKA (reference sequence). In nucleotides, the CDR3 is TGCAGTGCGGCCGGGACAGGTTTATATCGTGGAAACACCATATATTTT. It codes for CSAAGTGLYRGNTIYF.

This clone was observed at least ten times. The chain recombines TRBV12-3 or TRBV12-4 with TRBJ1-2; no firm D call. Trimming took off 6 bases at V and 5 bases at J, with 10 bases between the two ends. The CDR3 is made up of 12 amino acids. CDR3 coding DNA: TGTGCCAGCAGAAAAGAAGAATATGGCTACACCTTC. It encodes CASRKEEYGYTF.

This clone showed up just a few times. A junction boundary mismatches the germline segment, possibly from a read error. The chain is built from TRBV6-1 and TRBJ2-5; D is unresolved. Germline CDR1 and CDR2: MNHNS and SASEGT. This CDR3 region has 13 residues. The CDR3 spells CASSDQLQDTQYF. CDR3 nucleotide sequence: TGTGCCAGCAGTGATCAGCTGCAAGATACCCAGTACTTC.

This clone appeared many times. The J gene is TRBJ1-1, the V gene TRBV6-4; unclear D gene. Trimming pared 0 bases from V and 1 base from J, leaving 3 bases between. Germline loops: CDR1 MRHNA, CDR2 SNTAGT. This CDR3 is built from 13 residues. The DNA for the CDR3 is TGTGCCAGCAGTGACTCGGCGAACACTGAAGCTTTCTTT. This encodes CASSDSANTEAFF.

There are many counts of this clone. V and J are TRBV20-1 and TRBJ2-7, with 12 bases identical to TRBD2. Trimming took 3 bases from V and 7 from J; bases not matched to a gene: 13. There are 16 residues in the CDR3. The germline CDR1 and CDR2 sequences are DFQATT and SNEGSKA (reference sequence). The CDR3 DNA is TGCAGTGCTAGGGGGAGGACTAGCGGGAATTGGTTGGAGCAGTACTTC. Its translation: CSARGRTSGNWLEQYF.

This clone was counted many times. V usage is TRBV20-1 and J usage is TRBJ2-3; 9 bases map to TRBD2. From germline, CDR1 is DFQATT and CDR2 SNEGSKA (reference sequence). The CDR3 runs 15 residues. V lost 3 bases, J lost 2 bases, and 6 bases stayed unmatched. The CDR3 DNA follows: TGCAGTGCTAGGAGGGGACTAGCCTTCACAGATACGCAGTATTTT. Protein: CSARRGLAFTDTQYF.